The next 7 T cell receptor beta chains were all read from a single sample in a study of T cells after yellow fever vaccination. From the 5' RACE reads, TCRdb called clonotypes with MiXCR, one entry per CDR3 protein. In the table there are 300,000 to 400,000 distinct CDR3 sequences, under 15% of which are singletons. This sample comprised CD4+ T cells sorted from PBMCs, obtained 15 days after the yellow fever booster vaccination. Every receptor here comes from a man between 18 and 29 years old who received the YFV17D yellow fever vaccine.

The DNA for the CDR3 is TGCAGTGCTTGGCGGGGGGGGGAGGAGACCCAGTACTTC. Amino acid sequence: CSAWRGGEETQYF. V and J are TRBV20-1 and TRBJ2-5; 9 positions agree with TRBD2. The V gene end was trimmed by 5 bases and the J gene end by 5 bases; junction bases not matched to a gene: 6. CDR1 is DFQATT, CDR2 SNEGSKA, per germline (reference sequence). This CDR3 spans 13 amino acids.

The V gene is TRBV18, the J gene TRBJ2-1; 10 nucleotides align to TRBD1. CDR1 is KGHSH and CDR2 is LQKENI in the germline V gene. The V and J ends lost 3 bases and 7 bases, in that order; junction bases with no gene match: 9. This CDR3 region has 16 residues. CDR3 nucleotides: TGTGCCAGCTCACCGACCGAGGGACAGGGGTTTAATGAGCAGTTCTTC. Protein sequence: CASSPTEGQGFNEQFF. The whole variable domain, remainder taken from reference TRBV18 and TRBJ2-1, is NAGVMQNPRHLVRRRGQEARLRCSPMKGHSHVYWYRQLPEEGLKFMVYLQKENIIDESGMPKERFSAEFPKEGPSILRIQQVVRGDSAAYFCASSPTEGQGFNEQFFGPGTRLTVL.

The chain employs TRBV6-5 and TRBJ1-4; no definite D call. Germline V CDR1 and CDR2: MNHEY, SVGAGI. This CDR3 contains 16 residues. V was clipped by 0 bases and J by 8 bases, with 16 bases between them. The CDR3 nucleotides read TGTGCCAGCAGTTACTCGATTTATCCCCGGTCCGAAAAACTGTTTTTT. Translated, it gives CASSYSIYPRSEKLFF.

This clonotype was observed at least ten times. The chain joins TRBV5-1 to TRBJ2-3; D is ambiguous. Trimming removed 3 bases at V and 1 base at J, with 6 bases between. The CDR3 sequence is 13 residues long. Looked up from germline, CDR1 is SGHRS and CDR2 is YFSETQ. Here the CDR3 reads CASSSLGTDTQYF. In DNA form, the CDR3 reads TGCGCCAGCAGCTCCCTGGGCACAGATACGCAGTATTTT.

This clonotype was counted between two and nine times. This chain connects TRBV7-9 to TRBJ1-1; possibly TRBD1 for D (6 bases). With 5 bases removed from V and 10 bases from J, the gap between germline ends came to 17 bases. This CDR3 region has 13 residues. Germline lookup yields CDR1 SEHNR and CDR2 FQNEAQ (reference sequence). The CDR3 region has the DNA TGTGCCAGCAGCCCTCTGCAGGGGCGGGGAGCTTTCTTT. This encodes CASSPLQGRGAFF.

This clonotype was counted ten times or more. The V and J genes are TRBV12-3 or TRBV12-4 and TRBJ2-2; possible D gene TRBD2, 6 bases. Between the trimmed V and J ends, which lost 6 bases and 3 bases, there was a span of 11 bases. The CDR3 loop spans 14 amino acids. The CDR3 loop reads CASSLGLDTGELFF. The CDR3 bases are TGTGCCAGCAGCCTGGGACTCGACACCGGGGAGCTGTTTTTT.

This chain uses TRBV7-9 with TRBJ2-7; 8 nucleotides align to TRBD1. Germline V CDR1 and CDR2: SEHNR, FQNEAQ (reference sequence). J gave up 3 bases and V 5 bases, and 9 bases lay outside the gene matches. The CDR3 extends over 15 amino acids. The CDR3 is CASSQEGQGYYEQYF. The CDR3 DNA is TGTGCCAGCAGCCAGGAAGGACAGGGTTACTACGAGCAGTACTTC. The full variable domain, rest sourced from reference TRBV7-9 and TRBJ2-7, is DTGVSQNPRHKITKRGQNVTFRCDPISEHNRLYWYRQTLGQGPEFLTYFQNEAQLEKSRLLSDRFSAERPKGSFSTLEIQRTEQGDSAMYLCASSQEGQGYYEQYFGPGTRLTVT.